This TCR beta chain originates from a study of T cell responses to AZD1222 COVID-19 vaccine. Study results and caveats: Donors in the cohort were predominantly white British and more often female, and clonal diversity was possibly underestimated. Nearly half of the spike-specific TCRs reportedly recognize variant regions that carry no mutations.

This CDR3 spans 15 amino acids. Germline CDR1 reads SGHDT; CDR2 reads YYEEEE. Trimming pared 4 bases from V and 3 bases from J, leaving 16 bases between. As regards this clone: The antigen is not known.

Method: immunoSEQ multiplex PCR; TCRdb's copy keeps in-frame clones and lacks some. The sample has about 100,000 clones, roughly nine tenths seen once. The TCR comes from an adult in good health. The sample consisted of peripheral blood, taken on day 0 of MenACWY control vaccination. The genes are TRBV5-6 and TRBJ1-2, with D possibly TRBD1 on 5 matching bases. In DNA, the CDR3 is TGTGCCAGCAGCCCCCAGGACAATAACGACTATGGCTACACCTTC. Translating it yields CASSPQDNNDYGYTF.